Sequencing of this T cell receptor (beta chain) was carried out in a study of T cell responses to AZD1222 COVID-19 vaccine. The study's findings and limits: Researchers took repertoire samples only after the peak T cell response had come.

As for this clone: Its cognate antigen is unknown.

Sequencing was performed with immunoSEQ multiplex PCR; in TCRdb, only in-frame clones are kept and a portion is missing. The sample includes 150,000 to 250,000 clones, 93% of them seen just once. This CDR3 has 17 amino acids. V dropped 4 bases and J dropped 3; count of bases not matched to a gene: 12. Germline CDR1 LGHNA, CDR2 YSLEER. The sample was peripheral blood, taken 28 days after the second AZD1222 dose. The clonotype comes from an adult who received the AZD1222 COVID-19 vaccine. The chain combines TRBV4-3 with TRBJ2-7; 10 nucleotides match TRBD1. CDR3: CASSPQMTGGADYEQYF. The CDR3 nucleotides read TGCGCCAGCAGCCCCCAAATGACAGGGGGCGCGGACTACGAGCAGTACTTC.